This is a list of T cell receptor beta chains from one sample in a study of T cells in Graves' hyperthyroidism and ophthalmopathy. MiXCR, applied by TCRdb to the multiplex PCR reads, yields one record per CDR3 protein. The sample yields more than 450,000 distinct CDR3 sequences, 15% to 20% seen once. Sequencing was performed on blood. These receptors were taken from a man in his forties or fifties with Graves' ophthalmopathy. Both conserved end residues are part of each CDR3. The order of the fields is V gene, J gene, D gene, clone size, CDR3 DNA, CDR3 protein. A D gene is named only where the DNA matches it firmly. A row's size may be missing; if present it is once, few, many or a size class.

V gene: TRBV30
J gene: TRBJ2-7
D gene: TRBD2
clone size: few
CDR3 DNA: TGTGCCTGGAGTGCCCTAGCGGGAGGCTACGAGCAGTACTTC
CDR3 protein: CAWSALAGGYEQYF

V gene: TRBV20-1
J gene: TRBJ2-7
D gene: TRBD2
clone size: few
CDR3 DNA: TGCAGTGCTAGAGATAGGAGCGGGAGGGCTGGTGGCGAGCAGTACTTC
CDR3 protein: CSARDRSGRAGGEQYF

V gene: TRBV29-1
J gene: TRBJ2-7
D gene: NA
clone size: NA
CDR3 DNA: TGCAGCGTTGGGACAGTTAGCTACGAGCAGTACTTC
CDR3 protein: CSVGTVSYEQYF

V gene: TRBV7-8
J gene: TRBJ1-1
D gene: TRBD1
clone size: many
CDR3 DNA: TGTGCCAGCCGAAGGGACAGAAACACTGAAGCTTTCTTT
CDR3 protein: CASRRDRNTEAFF

V gene: TRBV20-1
J gene: TRBJ2-7
D gene: NA
clone size: many
CDR3 DNA: TGCAGTGCTCCCCCGACCGGACAGTACTACGAGCAGTACTTC
CDR3 protein: CSAPPTGQYYEQYF

V gene: TRBV3-1
J gene: TRBJ2-2
D gene: TRBD1
clone size: few
CDR3 DNA: TGTGCCAGCGCCCCCGGGACAGCGAACACCGGGGAGCTGTTTTTT
CDR3 protein: CASAPGTANTGELFF

V gene: TRBV3-1
J gene: TRBJ1-5
D gene: NA
clone size: many
CDR3 DNA: TGTGCCAGCAGCCAAGCCCGGATGGGCAATCAGCCCCAGCATTTT
CDR3 protein: CASSQARMGNQPQHF

V gene: TRBV6-2/TRBV6-3
J gene: TRBJ1-1
D gene: TRBD1
clone size: NA
CDR3 DNA: TGTGCCAGCAGTTACTCGAGACTAAGTATCAGGGGGCGGATGAACACTGAAGCTTTCTTT
CDR3 protein: CASSYSRLSIRGRMNTEAFF

V gene: TRBV2
J gene: TRBJ2-2
D gene: NA
clone size: few
CDR3 DNA: TGTGCCAGCAGTGAAACGGCCGCGGGGACCGGGGAGCTGTTTTTT
CDR3 protein: CASSETAAGTGELFF

V gene: TRBV6-1
J gene: TRBJ2-2
D gene: NA
clone size: many
CDR3 DNA: TGTGCCAGCAGTGCAACAGGGACCGGGGAGCTGTTTTTT
CDR3 protein: CASSATGTGELFF

V gene: TRBV20-1
J gene: TRBJ2-1
D gene: NA
clone size: few
CDR3 DNA: TGCAGTGCTTTGCTACCGGAGCTTTCCTACAATGAGCAGTTCTTC
CDR3 protein: CSALLPELSYNEQFF

V gene: TRBV12-5
J gene: TRBJ1-1
D gene: NA
clone size: NA
CDR3 DNA: TGTGCTAGTGGTTTTGTGACAGGGAACACTGAAGCTTTCTTT
CDR3 protein: CASGFVTGNTEAFF

V gene: TRBV20-1
J gene: TRBJ2-5
D gene: TRBD2
clone size: many
CDR3 DNA: TGCAGTGCTGGAGCCTCTAGCGGGGTCGGAGAGACCCAGTACTTC
CDR3 protein: CSAGASSGVGETQYF

V gene: TRBV5-1
J gene: TRBJ2-3
D gene: NA
clone size: many
CDR3 DNA: TGCGCCAGCAGCTTGGCCCTAGGGGCGACTAGCACAGATACGCAGTATTTT
CDR3 protein: CASSLALGATSTDTQYF

V gene: TRBV6-1
J gene: TRBJ1-1
D gene: NA
clone size: many
CDR3 DNA: TGTGCCAGCAGGGTCACAGAGAACACTGAAGCTTTCTTT
CDR3 protein: CASRVTENTEAFF

V gene: TRBV7-2
J gene: TRBJ1-2
D gene: NA
clone size: NA
CDR3 DNA: TGTGCCAGCAGAATCCCCGGCGGGCGCCATGGCTACACCTTC
CDR3 protein: CASRIPGGRHGYTF

V gene: TRBV5-1
J gene: TRBJ2-1
D gene: TRBD2
clone size: many
CDR3 DNA: TGCGCCAGCAGCGACTCTGGCGGGAGCCAGAGTAAGGGCTCCTACAATGAGCAGTTCTTC
CDR3 protein: CASSDSGGSQSKGSYNEQFF

V gene: TRBV7-2
J gene: TRBJ2-5
D gene: NA
clone size: NA
CDR3 DNA: TGTGCCAGCAGCTCACCCGCGGGACTCCAGAGACAAGAGACCCAGTACTTC
CDR3 protein: CASSSPAGLQRQETQYF

V gene: TRBV10-3
J gene: TRBJ1-2
D gene: TRBD1
clone size: few
CDR3 DNA: TGTGCCATCAGACCCGGGACAGGGGGCGGTTATGGCTACACCTTC
CDR3 protein: CAIRPGTGGGYGYTF

V gene: TRBV29-1
J gene: TRBJ2-1
D gene: TRBD2
clone size: many
CDR3 DNA: TGCAGCGTTGAAGGGGGGTACAGAGCGGGAGGGCCGGGTCACAATGAGCAGTTCTTC
CDR3 protein: CSVEGGYRAGGPGHNEQFF

V gene: TRBV18
J gene: TRBJ2-7
D gene: NA
clone size: NA
CDR3 DNA: TGTGCCAGCACACCACCGTCTAACCGGTACGAGCAGTACTTC
CDR3 protein: CASTPPSNRYEQYF

V gene: TRBV20-1
J gene: TRBJ2-5
D gene: NA
clone size: NA
CDR3 DNA: TGCAGTGCTAGAGTGACAGGAAGGCAAGAGACCCAGTACTTC
CDR3 protein: CSARVTGRQETQYF

V gene: TRBV18
J gene: TRBJ1-5
D gene: NA
clone size: many
CDR3 DNA: TGTGCCAGCGGCGGGATCGATCAGCCCCAGCATTTT
CDR3 protein: CASGGIDQPQHF

V gene: TRBV10-3
J gene: TRBJ1-2
D gene: NA
clone size: NA
CDR3 DNA: TGTGCCATCAGTGAGGGAGGTAACTATGGCTACACCTTC
CDR3 protein: CAISEGGNYGYTF

V gene: TRBV27
J gene: TRBJ2-1
D gene: TRBD2
clone size: few
CDR3 DNA: TGTGCCAGCAGTTGGACTAGCGGGGGGGCTAATGAGCAGTTCTTC
CDR3 protein: CASSWTSGGANEQFF

V gene: TRBV6-1
J gene: TRBJ2-1
D gene: TRBD1
clone size: many
CDR3 DNA: TGTGCCAGCAACCAATTGGACAGGGGGTATAGAGCCTCCTACAATGAGCAGTTCTTC
CDR3 protein: CASNQLDRGYRASYNEQFF

V gene: TRBV7-2
J gene: TRBJ2-7
D gene: NA
clone size: many
CDR3 DNA: TGTGCCAGCAGCTTAGACAGGGACACCTACGAGCAGTACTTC
CDR3 protein: CASSLDRDTYEQYF

V gene: TRBV4-2
J gene: TRBJ1-1
D gene: TRBD1
clone size: NA
CDR3 DNA: TGTGCCAGCAGCCATAGGACAGGGGTGACTGAAGCTTTCTTT
CDR3 protein: CASSHRTGVTEAFF

V gene: TRBV28
J gene: TRBJ2-1
D gene: TRBD2
clone size: NA
CDR3 DNA: TGTGCCAGCAGAACCTCCGGGACTAGCGGGTTCTTC
CDR3 protein: CASRTSGTSGFF

V gene: TRBV30
J gene: TRBJ2-7
D gene: NA
clone size: many
CDR3 DNA: TGTGCCTGGAGTGTAGATCTAGGCCCCTACGAGCAGTACTTC
CDR3 protein: CAWSVDLGPYEQYF

V gene: TRBV3-1
J gene: TRBJ2-3
D gene: NA
clone size: many
CDR3 DNA: TGTGCCAGCAGCCAGATGGGGACTAGCACAGATACGCAGTATTTT
CDR3 protein: CASSQMGTSTDTQYF

V gene: TRBV10-3
J gene: TRBJ1-3
D gene: TRBD1
clone size: many
CDR3 DNA: TGTGCCATCAGGAGCAGGGGGAGCTCTGGAAACACCATATATTTT
CDR3 protein: CAIRSRGSSGNTIYF

V gene: TRBV6-2/TRBV6-3
J gene: TRBJ2-5
D gene: TRBD2
clone size: once
CDR3 DNA: TGTGCCAGCAGTTACTCGTCGTTAGCGGGGATCAGAGAGACCCAGTACTTC
CDR3 protein: CASSYSSLAGIRETQYF

V gene: TRBV6-1
J gene: TRBJ2-7
D gene: TRBD1
clone size: NA
CDR3 DNA: TGTGCCAGCACCAGACAGGGGAGGACCGAGCAGTACTTC
CDR3 protein: CASTRQGRTEQYF

V gene: TRBV4-3
J gene: TRBJ1-1
D gene: NA
clone size: few
CDR3 DNA: TGCGCCAGCAGCCAAGATGCGATCAGAGGGGACACTGAAGCTTTCTTT
CDR3 protein: CASSQDAIRGDTEAFF

V gene: TRBV20-1
J gene: TRBJ1-5
D gene: NA
clone size: few
CDR3 DNA: TGCAGTGCTGTTAAGAACGGGGGTATCGGTCAGCCCCAGCATTTT
CDR3 protein: CSAVKNGGIGQPQHF